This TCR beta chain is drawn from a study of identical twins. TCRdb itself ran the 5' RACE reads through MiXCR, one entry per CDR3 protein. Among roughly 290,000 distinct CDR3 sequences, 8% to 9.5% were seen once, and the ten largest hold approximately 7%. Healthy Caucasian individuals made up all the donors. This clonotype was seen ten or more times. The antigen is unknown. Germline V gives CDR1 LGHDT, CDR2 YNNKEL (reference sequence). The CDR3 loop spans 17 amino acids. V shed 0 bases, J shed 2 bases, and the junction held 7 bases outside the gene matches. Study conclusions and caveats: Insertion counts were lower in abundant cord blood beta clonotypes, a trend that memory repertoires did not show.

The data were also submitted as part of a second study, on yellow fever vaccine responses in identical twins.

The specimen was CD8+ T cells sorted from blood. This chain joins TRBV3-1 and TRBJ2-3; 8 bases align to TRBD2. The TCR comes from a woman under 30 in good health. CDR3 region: CASSQDAGGHSTDTQYF. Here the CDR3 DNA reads TGTGCCAGCAGCCAAGACGCGGGGGGCCACTCCACAGATACGCAGTATTTT.